This paragraph covers one TCR beta chain sequence. No antigen is known for it. The protocol was immunoSEQ multiplex PCR, while the TCRdb copy is restricted to in-frame clones and leaves out a portion. The sample consists of fewer than 100,000 clones, approximately 91% of them appearing once. The data are from a study of OX40 agonist ivuxolimab in advanced cancers. Study summary: Patients took ivuxolimab, an agonistic anti-OX40 (CD134) antibody. General study findings and limits: Determination of antigen specificity was not performed for the expanded peripheral T cells.

V gave up 6 bases and J gave up 3 bases, with 15 bases separating them. CDR3 length: 15 amino acids. Looked up from germline, CDR1 is MNHNY and CDR2 is SVGAGI (reference sequence). The V call is TRBV6-6, the J call TRBJ1-5; D is possibly TRBD1 (5 bases). The source is an adult with an advanced solid tumor such as melanoma, head and neck, liver or kidney cancer. Sequenced here: CD4+ or CD8+ T cells sorted from blood, sampled in a trial of the OX40 agonist ivuxolimab. The CDR3: CASSPAGTINQPQHF. The CDR3 region has the DNA TGTGCCAGCAGCCCCGCGGGGACTATCAATCAGCCCCAGCATTTT.